This TCR beta chain is from a study of T cells in Graves' hyperthyroidism and ophthalmopathy. Background on the study: Peripheral blood was collected at initial diagnosis, before any treatment.

Investigators excluded patients with uncontrolled infection, other autoimmune disease, pregnancy or lactation. The study collected blood at first hyperthyroidism diagnosis, before any ophthalmopathy symptoms arose. From RNA transcripts, TCR beta CDR3 regions were amplified. TCR CDR3 underwent first-round RT-PCR with the HTBI primer set. TCRdb re-called the multiplex PCR reads through MiXCR, storing one row per CDR3 protein. The table has 280,000 or so distinct CDR3 sequences, less than 30% seen once. General study findings and limits: Most clonotypes that expanded in the thyroid above 0.001 also showed up in blood.

CDR1 and CDR2 (germline): MDHEN, SYDVKM. V was shortened by 6 bases and J by 2 bases, with 14 bases between the two germline ends. The CDR3 is made up of 14 amino acids. This clonotype was recorded many times. Its target is unknown. V usage is TRBV28 and J usage is TRBJ2-7, with D perhaps matching TRBD2 (6 bases). Material for sequencing was blood. This receptor was obtained from a man aged 35-49 years with Graves' hyperthyroidism that later progressed to Graves' ophthalmopathy. As DNA, the CDR3 is TGTGCCAGCAGCCGCCCCAGGAGGGCCTACGAGCAGTACTTC. Protein sequence: CASSRPRRAYEQYF. Drawing the rest from reference TRBV28 and TRBJ2-7, the complete variable domain is DVKVTQSSRYLVKRTGEKVFLECVQDMDHENMFWYRQDPGLGLRLIYFSYDVKMKEKGDIPEGYSVSREKKERFSLILESASTNQTSMYLCASSRPRRAYEQYFGPGTRLTVT.